This T cell receptor beta chain was retrieved from a study of blood T cell repertoires in COVID-19. Enrolment of Seattle patients took place during active infection, and they were followed longitudinally. From germline, CDR1 is SSHAT and CDR2 FNYEAQ (reference sequence). The CDR3 length is 19 residues. The J segment lost 7 bases and the V segment lost 5 bases, leaving 20 bases of the junction unmatched. In the original processing: The authors estimated nucleated cell counts from reference gene primer amplification. The assay was immunoSEQ multiplex PCR, and TCRdb's table has in-frame clones only and misses some. Clone size and the V and J calls come from that table; the DNA yielded D and trimming. This table holds fewer than 250,000 clones, 85% to 90% found once.

The sample consisted of peripheral blood. This TCR derives from a man aged 30-40 years with COVID-19, enrolled during active disease. The V call is TRBV7-7, the J call TRBJ1-4, with 9 bases matching TRBD1. The CDR3 loop reads CASSPGWADRGVRGEKLFF. The CDR3 region has the DNA TGTGCCAGCAGCCCAGGATGGGCAGACAGGGGGGTTCGGGGTGAAAAACTGTTTTTT.